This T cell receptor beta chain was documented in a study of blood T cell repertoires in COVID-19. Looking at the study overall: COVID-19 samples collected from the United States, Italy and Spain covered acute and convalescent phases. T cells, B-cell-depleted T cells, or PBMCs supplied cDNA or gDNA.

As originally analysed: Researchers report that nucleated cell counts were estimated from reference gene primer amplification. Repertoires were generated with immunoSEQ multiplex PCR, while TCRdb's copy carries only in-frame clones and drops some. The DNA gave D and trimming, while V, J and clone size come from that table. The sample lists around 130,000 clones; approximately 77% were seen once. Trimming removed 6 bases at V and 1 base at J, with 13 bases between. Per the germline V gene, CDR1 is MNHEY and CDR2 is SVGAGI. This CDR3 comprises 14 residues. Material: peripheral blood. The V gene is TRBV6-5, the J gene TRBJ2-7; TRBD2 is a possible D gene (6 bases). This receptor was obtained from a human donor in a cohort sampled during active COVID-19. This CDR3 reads CASSRGKGSYEQYF. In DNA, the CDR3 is TGTGCCAGCAGCCGCGGGAAGGGGTCCTACGAGCAGTACTTC.